These T cell receptor beta chains were read from a single sample in a study of cytomegalovirus exposure and HLA in healthy donors. Profiled with immunoSEQ multiplex PCR; TCRdb holds only in-frame clones, not every one. The sample gives approximately 130,000 clones, roughly 9% of which show up once; 5.5% to 7.5% is in the top ten. The specimen sequenced was PBMCs. The receptor set was obtained from a woman aged 40-49 years in good health and CMV-seropositive. Each CDR3 is given with its conserved first and last residue. D genes are given only for firm matches. The size entry is marked missing in some rows and otherwise reads once, few, many or a size class.

J,D,V,size,CDR3,DNA
TRBJ2-7,TRBD1,TRBV2,-,CASIPGTGDSYEQYF,TGTGCCAGCATTCCCGGGACAGGGGACTCCTACGAGCAGTACTTC
TRBJ1-1,-,TRBV11-2,-,CASSEGVLSSEAFF,TGTGCCAGCAGCGAAGGGGTCCTTTCCTCGGAAGCTTTCTTT
TRBJ2-7,TRBD1,TRBV7-9,few,CASSLDRGPGDYEQYF,TGTGCCAGCAGCTTAGACAGGGGGCCTGGAGATTACGAGCAGTACTTC
TRBJ1-5,-,TRBV7-9,-,CASSGWEGQPQHF,TGTGCCAGCAGCGGTTGGGAGGGTCAGCCCCAGCATTTT
TRBJ2-1,-,TRBV6-1,-,CASLGQFTHEQFF,TGTGCCAGCCTCGGACAGTTTACCCATGAGCAGTTCTTC
TRBJ1-6,-,TRBV27,many,CASGRDNNSPLHF,TGTGCCAGCGGCAGGGATAACAATTCACCCCTCCACTTT
TRBJ1-1,-,TRBV10-3,-,CAIKTEMWTEAFF,TGTGCCATCAAGACAGAAATGTGGACTGAAGCTTTCTTT
TRBJ2-5,-,TRBV5-1,few,CASSPSQGTQETQYF,TGCGCCAGCAGCCCGTCCCAAGGGACTCAAGAGACCCAGTACTTC
TRBJ1-1,-,TRBV20-1,-,CSASGGSRAFF,TGCAGTGCTAGTGGGGGGTCGCGAGCTTTCTTT
TRBJ1-1,-,TRBV18,-,CASSSGMNTEAFF,TGTGCCAGCTCAAGCGGCATGAACACTGAAGCTTTCTTT
TRBJ1-5,-,TRBV18,-,CASSLVPPPTQPQHF,TGTGCCAGCTCACTAGTCCCACCCCCAACGCAGCCCCAGCATTTT
TRBJ2-7,TRBD1,TRBV28,-,CASSLAGGYEQYF,TGTGCCAGCAGTTTAGCAGGGGGCTACGAGCAGTACTTC
TRBJ2-7,-,TRBV7-6,-,CASMGAKREQYF,TGTGCCAGCATGGGGGCCAAGAGGGAGCAGTACTTC
TRBJ2-1,TRBD2,TRBV19,-,CASSTARTSGGINEQFF,TGTGCCAGTAGTACCGCGAGGACTAGCGGGGGTATTAATGAGCAGTTCTTC
TRBJ2-5,-,TRBV27,few,CASTHVGGYQETQYF,TGTGCCAGCACCCACGTAGGGGGATACCAAGAGACCCAGTACTTC
TRBJ2-3,TRBD1,TRBV27,few,CASSLFRGQGLDTQYF,TGTGCCAGCAGTTTATTCAGGGGACAGGGGTTAGATACGCAGTATTTT
TRBJ1-4,-,TRBV6-6,many,CASSFNTGEKLFF,TGTGCCAGCAGTTTCAATACGGGGGAAAAACTGTTTTTT
TRBJ1-1,-,TRBV14,-,CASSQTGYTEAFF,TGTGCCAGCAGCCAAACAGGGTATACTGAAGCTTTCTTT
TRBJ1-1,-,TRBV11-2,-,CASSLTRTDLEAFF,TGTGCCAGCAGCTTGACACGGACAGACCTGGAAGCTTTCTTT
TRBJ1-2,-,TRBV15,few,CATSRDRDNPGYGYTF,TGTGCCACCAGCAGAGATCGGGACAACCCTGGGTATGGCTACACCTTC
TRBJ1-6,-,TRBV9,few,CASSQGNSPLHF,TGTGCCAGCAGCCAGGGGAATTCACCCCTCCACTTT
TRBJ1-1,TRBD1,TRBV29-1,-,CSGTGGYLNTEAFF,TGCAGCGGAACAGGGGGCTATTTGAACACTGAAGCTTTCTTT
TRBJ2-7,TRBD2,TRBV5-4,-,CASSLSRLAGGDEQYF,TGTGCCAGCAGCTTATCGCGACTAGCGGGGGGTGACGAGCAGTACTTC
TRBJ2-7,TRBD2,TRBV10-1,few,CATSRGGASYEQYF,TGCGCCACCTCACGGGGGGGGGCCTCCTACGAGCAGTACTTC
TRBJ2-7,TRBD1,TRBV5-1,few,CASSIRQGPYEQYF,TGCGCCAGCAGCATAAGACAGGGACCCTACGAGCAGTACTTC
TRBJ2-7,-,TRBV6-5,-,CASTSQGTYEQYF,TGTGCCAGCACTTCCCAGGGGACCTACGAGCAGTACTTC
TRBJ2-1,-,TRBV4-1,-,CASSQDLVGDEQFF,TGCGCCAGCAGCCAAGATCTTGTAGGGGATGAGCAGTTCTTC
TRBJ1-1,-,TRBV5-1,-,CASSLGPLGDTEAFF,TGCGCCAGCAGCTTGGGGCCTTTGGGAGACACTGAAGCTTTCTTT
TRBJ2-5,TRBD1,TRBV6-5,few,CASSYGTGGGETQYF,TGTGCCAGCAGTTACGGGACAGGGGGCGGGGAGACCCAGTACTTC
TRBJ2-7,TRBD2,TRBV19,-,CASSRTSGAYEQYF,TGTGCCAGTAGTCGGACTAGCGGGGCCTACGAGCAGTACTTC
TRBJ2-5,TRBD2,TRBV13,-,CASSAGLAGDSEETQYF,TGTGCCAGCAGCGCGGGACTAGCGGGGGATAGCGAAGAGACCCAGTACTTC
TRBJ1-4,TRBD1,TRBV30,-,CAWHRGRTNEKLFF,TGTGCCTGGCACAGGGGGCGAACTAATGAAAAACTGTTTTTT
TRBJ2-1,TRBD1,TRBV27,few,CASSLFLATGRDEQFF,TGTGCCAGCAGTTTATTTCTGGCGACAGGGCGGGATGAGCAGTTCTTC
TRBJ2-7,TRBD1,TRBV15,many,CATSTSRDREAYF,TGTGCCACCAGCACGTCCCGGGACAGGGAAGCGTACTTC
TRBJ1-6,-,TRBV7-9,few,CASSSRVSPLHF,TGTGCCAGCAGCTCCAGGGTTTCACCCCTCCACTTT
TRBJ1-5,-,TRBV15,-,CATSRDLLFLPGQGSKRPQHF,TGTGCCACCAGCAGAGACCTCCTTTTCCTTCCTGGCCAGGGGAGTAAGAGGCCCCAGCATTTT
TRBJ1-1,-,TRBV9,-,CASSVVETGIMNTEAFF,TGTGCCAGCAGCGTAGTTGAGACAGGCATCATGAACACTGAAGCTTTCTTT
TRBJ1-6,-,TRBV4-2,few,CASSQDETGSRDSPLHF,TGTGCCAGCAGCCAAGATGAGACAGGCAGTAGGGATTCACCCCTCCACTTT
TRBJ1-5,-,TRBV10-2,few,CASSEGLRGQPQHF,TGCGCCAGCAGTGAGGGATTAAGGGGGCAGCCCCAGCATTTT